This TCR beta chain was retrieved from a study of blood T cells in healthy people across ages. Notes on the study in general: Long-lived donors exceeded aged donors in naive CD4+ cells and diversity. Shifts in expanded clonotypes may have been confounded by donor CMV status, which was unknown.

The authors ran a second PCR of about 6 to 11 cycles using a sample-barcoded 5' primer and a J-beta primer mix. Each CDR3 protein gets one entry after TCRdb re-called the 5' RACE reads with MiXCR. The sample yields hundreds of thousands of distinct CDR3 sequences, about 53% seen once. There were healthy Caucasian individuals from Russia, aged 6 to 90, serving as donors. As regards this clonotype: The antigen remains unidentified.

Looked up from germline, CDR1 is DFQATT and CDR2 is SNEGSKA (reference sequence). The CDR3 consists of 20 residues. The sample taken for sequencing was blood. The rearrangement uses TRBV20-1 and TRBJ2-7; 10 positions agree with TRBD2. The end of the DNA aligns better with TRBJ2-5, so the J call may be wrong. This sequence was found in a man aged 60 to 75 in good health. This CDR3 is CSARDLQRGGSATLLETQYF. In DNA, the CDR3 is TGCAGTGCTAGAGATCTCCAGCGGGGGGGATCCGCTACCCTTTTGGAGACCCAGTACTTC.